This entry lists 4 T cell receptor beta chains sequenced from one sample in a study of blood T cell repertoires in COVID-19. Clones were sequenced by immunoSEQ multiplex PCR, and TCRdb holds only the in-frame ones, with some missing. Seen here are 180,000 or so clones, roughly 85% observed once, and the top ten hold 4.4%. Sequenced: PBMCs or T cells enriched from blood (not recorded which). These receptors came from a woman aged 45-60 years who had recovered from COVID-19.

This clone was detected once. The chain employs TRBV18 and TRBJ1-3; no reliable D call. V was trimmed by 6 bases and J by 7 bases, leaving 4 bases between them. This CDR3 region has 10 residues. The V gene's germline CDR1 is KGHSH and CDR2 LQKENI. The chain's CDR3 is CASSGNTIYF. CDR3 in DNA: TGTGCCAGCTCGGGCAACACCATATATTTT.

V gene TRBV7-2 combines with J gene TRBJ2-3; 9 positions agree with TRBD2. The germline V gene encodes CDR1 SGHTA and CDR2 FQGNSA. The CDR3 spans 14 residues. Trimming removed 5 bases from V and 4 bases from J; junction bases left unmatched: 4. The CDR3 coding sequence is TGTGCCAGCAGCCCGGGACTAGCCCCAGATACGCAGTATTTT. This encodes CASSPGLAPDTQYF.

The V and J genes are TRBV3-1 (or the pseudogene TRBV3-2) and TRBJ2-6; 7 bases agree with TRBD1. The CDR3 is 17 residues long. J gave up 4 bases and V 3 bases, and 9 bases lay outside the gene matches. Germline CDR1 reads LGHDT; CDR2 reads YNNKEL (reference sequence). Written as DNA, the CDR3 is TGTGCCAGCAGCCAGGTCGCAGGGGGTGGCGGGGCCAACGTCCTGACTTTC. Its protein is CASSQVAGGGGANVLTF.

The chain employs TRBV27 and TRBJ1-6; 9 bases line up with TRBD1. The V gene's germline CDR1 is MNHEY and CDR2 SMNVEV (reference sequence). The V segment lost 2 bases and the J segment 14 bases; nucleotides outside the gene matches: 10. The CDR3 consists of 15 residues. The CDR3 DNA reads as TGTGCCAGCAGTTTAGTGGACAGGGGCGGTCTCTCCCTCCACTTT. Its protein is CASSLVDRGGLSLHF.